The 29 T cell receptor beta chains in this list originate from one sample, sequenced in a study of blood T cell repertoires in COVID-19. Generated by immunoSEQ multiplex PCR, the TCRdb table keeps only in-frame clones and is missing some. The sample gives around 290,000 clones, roughly 86% of which show up once; approximately 7.8% is in the top ten. The material sequenced was peripheral blood. These receptors all come from a woman between 50 and 59 years old who had recovered from COVID-19.

The gene calls are TRBV10-3 and TRBJ2-7; 7 bases are shared with TRBD2. V shed 7 bases, J shed 0 bases, and the junction held 6 bases outside the gene matches. Germline lookup yields CDR1 ENHRY and CDR2 SYGVKD. CDR3 length: 14 amino acids. The CDR3 reads CAINSGTNSYEQYF. The CDR3 DNA reads as TGTGCCATCAATTCCGGGACTAACTCCTACGAGCAGTACTTC.

The rearrangement links TRBV19 to TRBJ2-1; 7 nucleotides match TRBD2. Trimming took 3 bases from V and 2 from J; bases not matched to a gene: 7. CDR3 length: 16 amino acids. Germline assignment: CDR1 LNHDA and CDR2 SQIVND (reference sequence). CDR3: CASSITLAVAYNEQFF. CDR3 in DNA: TGTGCCAGTAGTATTACCCTAGCGGTGGCCTACAATGAGCAGTTCTTC. Based on the CDR3 plus reference TRBV19 and TRBJ2-1, the full variable domain is DGGITQSPKYLFRKEGQNVTLSCEQNLNHDAMYWYRQDPGQGLRLIYYSQIVNDFQKGDIAEGYSVSREKKESFPLTVTSAQKNPTAFYLCASSITLAVAYNEQFFGPGTRLTVL.

The chain joins TRBV20-1 to TRBJ2-4; D is perhaps TRBD1 (5 bases). Trimming took off 0 bases at V and 13 bases at J, with 10 bases between the two ends. The CDR3 is 11 residues long. CDR1 and CDR2 (germline): DFQATT, SNEGSKA (reference sequence). The CDR3 bases are TGCAGTGCTAGAGATGACCCAGGGCAGTACTTC. As protein: CSARDDPGQYF.

The chain joins TRBV7-2 to TRBJ2-3; 7 bases are shared with TRBD1. The CDR3 runs 15 residues. V gave up 0 bases and J gave up 3 bases; unmatched junction bases: 3. Germline CDR1 SGHTA, CDR2 FQGNSA. DNA of the CDR3: TGTGCCAGCAGCTTAGCGGGACAGTTAACAGATACGCAGTATTTT. Translating gives CASSLAGQLTDTQYF.

The rearrangement uses TRBV2 and TRBJ2-1, with no clear D. Germline lookup yields CDR1 SNHLY and CDR2 FYNNEI. Deletions cut 9 bases from V and 10 bases from J, with 13 bases between. The CDR3 runs to 11 residues. In nucleotides, the CDR3 is TGTGCCAGGGCGGTGTCTAGAGAGCAGTTCTTC. This sequence encodes CARAVSREQFF. The entire variable domain, with the rest obtained from reference TRBV2 and TRBJ2-1, is as follows: EPEVTQTPSHQVTQMGQEVILRCVPISNHLYFYWYRQILGQKVEFLVSFYNNEISEKSEIFDDQFSVERPDGSNFTLKIRSTKLEDSAMYFCARAVSREQFFGPGTRLTVL.

J is TRBJ2-1 and V is TRBV6-1; D is perhaps TRBD1 (5 bases). The CDR3 length is 15 residues. The V gene's germline CDR1 is MNHNS and CDR2 SASEGT. Trimming took 3 bases from V and 0 from J, leaving 9 bases between them. CDR3 sequence reads: CASSEDTYSYNEQFF. The CDR3 region has the DNA TGTGCCAGCAGTGAGGACACTTACTCCTACAATGAGCAGTTCTTC.

The genes are TRBV11-2 and TRBJ2-3; 7 bases map to TRBD2. CDR3 length equals 13 residues. Trimming took 6 bases from V and 10 from J; bases not matched to a gene: 10. Germline values: CDR1 SGHAT, CDR2 FQNNGV. In DNA, the CDR3 is TGTGCCAGCAGTTCGGACTACGCGGGGGCGCAGTATTTT. This translates into CASSSDYAGAQYF.

V and J are TRBV4-2 and TRBJ2-2; TRBD1 matches 7 bases. Germline CDR1 LGHNA, CDR2 YNFKEQ. CDR3 length: 15 amino acids. The V and J ends lost 0 bases and 6 bases, in that order; junction bases with no gene match: 4. The CDR3 DNA is TGTGCCAGCAGCCAAGAAGGGGGCCGGCCCGGGGAGCTGTTTTTT. Its protein product is CASSQEGGRPGELFF.

V usage is TRBV5-1 and J usage is TRBJ2-1, with 9 positions matching TRBD2. The germline CDR1 and CDR2 sequences are SGHRS and YFSETQ. With V trimmed by 0 bases and J by 8 bases, 9 bases remained unmatched. There are 16 residues in the CDR3. Here the CDR3 reads CASSLDRAGGGYEQFF. The CDR3 nucleotides read TGCGCCAGCAGCTTGGATCGAGCGGGAGGTGGGTATGAGCAGTTCTTC. The complete variable domain, with remaining parts taken from reference TRBV5-1 and TRBJ2-1, reads KAGVTQTPRYLIKTRGQQVTLSCSPISGHRSVSWYQQTPGQGLQFLFEYFSETQRNKGNFPGRFSGRQFSNSRSEMNVSTLELGDSALYLCASSLDRAGGGYEQFFGPGTRLTVL.

This chain uses TRBV6-4 with TRBJ2-2, with unresolved D. The V and J ends lost 3 bases and 5 bases respectively, with 7 bases between them. Per the germline V gene, CDR1 is MRHNA and CDR2 is SNTAGT. The CDR3 extends over 13 amino acids. The CDR3: CASSESVTGELFF. DNA for the CDR3: TGTGCCAGCAGTGAGAGCGTTACCGGGGAGCTGTTTTTT.

V gene TRBV28 combines with J gene TRBJ2-5; TRBD1 matches 12 bases. The CDR3 has 17 residues. The germline V gene has CDR1 MDHEN and CDR2 SYDVKM. The J segment lost 5 bases and the V segment lost 6 bases, leaving 13 bases of the junction unmatched. The CDR3 reads CASSPGGTGGRGETQYF. The CDR3 nucleotides read TGTGCCAGCAGCCCGGGTGGGACAGGGGGCCGGGGGGAGACCCAGTACTTC.

The chain is built from TRBV7-2 and TRBJ2-2; TRBD1 aligns across 7 bases. Germline CDR1 and CDR2: SGHTA and FQGNSA. The CDR3 loop spans 15 amino acids. With 2 bases clipped from V and 3 bases from J, the junction kept 3 bases outside the gene matches. The CDR3: CASSLIRGHTGELFF. The CDR3 DNA reads as TGTGCCAGCAGCTTAATTAGGGGGCACACCGGGGAGCTGTTTTTT.

The chain links TRBV9 to TRBJ1-1, with 7 bases that match TRBD1. The V segment lost 4 bases and the J segment 2 bases; nucleotides outside the gene matches: 8. Germline V gene data show CDR1 as SGDLS and CDR2 as YYNGEE. CDR3 length: 15 amino acids. CDR3 residues: CASSPTGTVNTEAFF. CDR3 in DNA: TGTGCCAGCAGCCCCACCGGGACAGTTAACACTGAAGCTTTCTTT.

The rearrangement joins TRBV18 to TRBJ1-6; 8 bases map to TRBD1. This CDR3 contains 17 residues. Trimming at V came to 5 bases and at J to 6 bases, leaving 12 bases not matched to a gene. The V gene's germline CDR1 is KGHSH and CDR2 LQKENI. The CDR3 region has the DNA TGTGCCAGCTCAATCCAACAGGGGGAGATCTTTAATTCACCCCTCCACTTT. Translated: CASSIQQGEIFNSPLHF.

The rearrangement uses TRBV5-5 and TRBJ2-7, with D possibly TRBD1 on 6 matching bases. Germline assignment: CDR1 SGHKS and CDR2 YYEKEE (reference sequence). Between the trimmed V and J ends, which lost 0 bases and 4 bases, there was a span of 14 bases. The CDR3 extends over 15 amino acids. In DNA, the CDR3 is TGTGCCAGCAGCTTGGAGCGCCAGGGGTGGTACGAGCAGTACTTC. Translation gives CASSLERQGWYEQYF.

The chain uses TRBV28 and TRBJ2-2, with TRBD2 matching over 7 bases. This CDR3 region has 14 residues. Germline values: CDR1 MDHEN, CDR2 SYDVKM. Trimming took 7 bases from V and 5 from J; bases not matched to a gene: 7. CDR3 amino acids: CASNTGGWTGELFF. Written as DNA, the CDR3 is TGTGCCAGCAACACGGGGGGTTGGACCGGGGAGCTGTTTTTT.

The V call is TRBV9, the J call TRBJ2-1; 7 bases match TRBD1. J was trimmed by 8 bases and V by 0 bases; bases with no gene match: 5. The CDR3 covers 14 residues. Per the germline V gene, CDR1 is SGDLS and CDR2 is YYNGEE. The CDR3 is CASSVDHRGDEQFF. Written as DNA, the CDR3 is TGTGCCAGCAGCGTAGACCACAGGGGCGATGAGCAGTTCTTC.

The rearrangement uses TRBV30 and TRBJ2-7, with 7 bases lining up with TRBD1. From germline, CDR1 is GTSNPN and CDR2 SVGIG (reference sequence). J was trimmed by 4 bases and V by 1 base; bases with no gene match: 10. The CDR3 contains 15 residues. For the CDR3, the DNA is TGTGCCTGGAGTGCCAACGACAGGGAACAATACGAGCAGTACTTC. Protein: CAWSANDREQYEQYF. The full variable domain, in which reference TRBV30 and TRBJ2-7 provide the parts outside the CDR3, is SQTIHQWPATLVQPVGSPLSLECTVEGTSNPNLYWYRQAAGRGLQLLFYSVGIGQISSEVPQNLSASRPQDRQFILSSKKLLLSDSGFYLCAWSANDREQYEQYFGPGTRLTVT.

The chain carries TRBV7-2 and TRBJ2-5; D possibly corresponds to TRBD1 (5 bases). The CDR3 has 14 residues. Germline lookup yields CDR1 SGHTA and CDR2 FQGNSA. The V end lost 5 bases, the J end lost 0 bases, and 10 bases lay between the germline ends. CDR3 amino acids: CASSIYRNQETQYF. The CDR3 coding sequence is TGTGCCAGCAGCATATACAGGAACCAAGAGACCCAGTACTTC.

V and J are TRBV5-1 and TRBJ2-1; D gene ambiguous. Per the germline V gene, CDR1 is SGHRS and CDR2 is YFSETQ. CDR3 length: 16 residues. Trimming removed 0 bases from V and 0 bases from J, with 10 bases in between. For the CDR3, the DNA is TGCGCCAGCAGCTTGGCCGCGGCTAGCTCCTACAATGAGCAGTTCTTC. This codes for CASSLAAASSYNEQFF.

The V and J genes are TRBV7-2 and TRBJ1-5; D gene unclear. Looked up from germline, CDR1 is SGHTA and CDR2 is FQGNSA. Trimming removed 5 bases at V and 8 bases at J, with 16 bases between. The CDR3 length is 14 residues. The DNA of the CDR3 is TGTGCCAGCAGCCCCTCCCCGGGTATGGAGCCCCAGCATTTT. It translates to CASSPSPGMEPQHF.

V and J are TRBV29-1 and TRBJ2-7, with TRBD2 matching 8 bases. This CDR3 contains 14 residues. Unmatched junction bases numbered 10, after V lost 6 bases and J lost 3 bases. In germline, CDR1 is SQVTM, CDR2 ANQGSEA. CDR3 in DNA: TGCAGCGTGACGGCGGGGGGAGGCGGCTACGAGCAGTACTTC. The encoded protein is CSVTAGGGGYEQYF.

CDR3 DNA sequence: TGTGCCAGCAGTCAAAAGACAGGGGGCGAGACCCAGTACTTC. Amino acids: CASSQKTGGETQYF. The V call is TRBV6-5, the J call TRBJ2-5; the match to TRBD1 covers 10 bases. CDR1 is MNHEY, CDR2 SVGAGI, per germline. J gave up 5 bases and V 5 bases, and 5 bases lay outside the gene matches. The CDR3 has 14 amino acids.

This chain joins TRBV6-1 and TRBJ1-2; D call uncertain. This CDR3 comprises 15 residues. Germline values: CDR1 MNHNS, CDR2 SASEGT. V lost 0 bases and J 7 bases, leaving 15 bases between the germline ends. The CDR3 here is CASSEASTADGGYTF. The CDR3 coding sequence is TGTGCCAGCAGTGAAGCGTCGACGGCGGATGGTGGCTACACCTTC.

The chain links TRBV7-8 to TRBJ1-4; no firm D call. V was trimmed by 5 bases and J by 4 bases, leaving 5 bases between them. In germline, CDR1 is SGHVS, CDR2 FQNEAQ. There are 12 residues in the CDR3. CDR3 region: CASSRLNEKLFF. CDR3 sequence (DNA): TGTGCCAGCAGCCGCCTTAATGAAAAACTGTTTTTT.

The gene calls are TRBV15 and TRBJ2-3; 11 bases agree with TRBD1. V lost 0 bases, J lost 3 bases, and 5 bases stayed unmatched. The CDR3 extends over 17 amino acids. Germline-derived CDR1 and CDR2 are LNHNV and YYDKDF (reference sequence). The CDR3: CATSRDLGTGGTDTQYF. CDR3 DNA: TGTGCCACCAGCAGAGATCTAGGGACAGGGGGGACAGATACGCAGTATTTT.

The V and J genes are TRBV7-2 and TRBJ1-2; 10 nucleotides match TRBD1. CDR1 is SGHTA and CDR2 is FQGNSA in the germline V gene. The CDR3 is 15 amino acids. Trimming removed 6 bases from V and 3 bases from J; junction bases left unmatched: 7. The CDR3 loop reads CASSSKTGGYYGYTF. As DNA, the CDR3 is TGTGCCAGCAGTTCGAAGACAGGGGGCTACTATGGCTACACCTTC. Based on the CDR3 plus reference TRBV7-2 and TRBJ1-2, the full variable domain is GAGVSQSPSNKVTEKGKDVELRCDPISGHTALYWYRQSLGQGLEFLIYFQGNSAPDKSGLPSDRFSAERTGGSVSTLTIQRTQQEDSAVYLCASSSKTGGYYGYTFGSGTRLTVV.

The chain's CDR3 is CASSLAAGTGVYEQYF. The CDR3 DNA follows: TGCGCCAGCAGCCTTGCAGCCGGGACAGGGGTGTACGAGCAGTACTTC. V usage is TRBV5-1 and J usage is TRBJ2-7; 10 bases agree with TRBD1. Germline CDR1 is SGHRS and CDR2 is YFSETQ. Unmatched junction bases numbered 11, after V lost 4 bases and J lost 4 bases. The CDR3 is made up of 16 amino acids. Full variable domain (rest looked up from reference TRBV5-1 and TRBJ2-7): KAGVTQTPRYLIKTRGQQVTLSCSPISGHRSVSWYQQTPGQGLQFLFEYFSETQRNKGNFPGRFSGRQFSNSRSEMNVSTLELGDSALYLCASSLAAGTGVYEQYFGPGTRLTVT.

The sample holds many counts of this clone. V gene TRBV5-4 combines with J gene TRBJ2-1; 12 bases match TRBD2. The CDR3 sequence is 15 residues long. CDR1 and CDR2 from the germline V gene are SGHNT and YYREEE (reference sequence). V dropped 4 bases and J dropped 6; count of bases not matched to a gene: 5. This chain's CDR3 is CASSPSGGALNEQFF. CDR3 nucleotides: TGTGCCAGCAGCCCTAGCGGGGGGGCCCTCAATGAGCAGTTCTTC. Based on the CDR3 plus reference TRBV5-4 and TRBJ2-1, the full variable domain is ETGVTQSPTHLIKTRGQQVTLRCSSQSGHNTVSWYQQALGQGPQFIFQYYREEENGRGNFPPRFSGLQFPNYSSELNVNALELDDSALYLCASSPSGGALNEQFFGPGTRLTVL.